The subject of this entry is one T cell receptor beta chain. The sample comes from a study of T-cell memory formation after mild COVID-19. Overall study: Across donors, TCR clusters were largely donor specific.

Each CDR3 protein is one row after TCRdb ran MiXCR on the 5' RACE reads. The table shows approximately 290,000 distinct CDR3 sequences, with 8.2% occurring only once. The source of this sequence is a man between 18 and 29 years old who had mild COVID-19 (a few samples of this study predate the infection). Cell type and time point are not known. Sequencing used PBMCs or a T cell subset sorted from them (not recorded which).

The CDR3: CASSYRQGGNQPQHF. The DNA for the CDR3 is TGTGCCAGCAGTTACCGACAGGGAGGCAATCAGCCCCAGCATTTT. The genes are TRBV6-5 and TRBJ1-5; 7 bases fit TRBD1. The germline V gene has CDR1 MNHEY and CDR2 SVGAGI. The junction had 3 bases not matched to a gene; V was cut back by 2 bases and J by 2 bases. The CDR3 is 15 residues long.